These 27 T cell receptor beta chains came from one sample sequenced in a study of PD-L1 blockade in urothelial cancer. Repertoires were generated with immunoSEQ multiplex PCR, while TCRdb's copy carries only in-frame clones and drops some. The table has 50,000 to 55,000 clones, about three quarters seen once. As for time point: pretreatment peripheral blood. The sequencing here drew on PBMCs, taken around atezolizumab (anti-PD-L1) treatment. The receptors here all came from a man aged 70-80 years with urothelial cancer.

The chain carries TRBV27 and TRBJ1-1, with a possible D match to TRBD1 (6 bases). The length of the CDR3 is 13 residues. CDR1 and CDR2 from the germline V gene are MNHEY and SMNVEV (reference sequence). V lost 5 bases and J lost 4, with 11 bases in between. DNA of the CDR3: TGTGCCAGCAGTCCCCGCAGGGGCACTGAAGCTTTCTTT. Amino acid sequence: CASSPRRGTEAFF.

This clone was picked up a small number of times. V and J are TRBV28 and TRBJ1-5; a weak D match, TRBD1 (6 bases). There are 19 residues in the CDR3. Trimming removed 6 bases at V and 2 bases at J, with 26 bases between. The germline CDR1 and CDR2 sequences are MDHEN and SYDVKM. DNA for the CDR3: TGTGCCAGCAGCCCCACTTTCATACAGAGGGGGGGCGGCAATCAGCCCCAGCATTTT. This translates into CASSPTFIQRGGGNQPQHF. The full variable domain, in which reference TRBV28 and TRBJ1-5 provide the parts outside the CDR3, is DVKVTQSSRYLVKRTGEKVFLECVQDMDHENMFWYRQDPGLGLRLIYFSYDVKMKEKGDIPEGYSVSREKKERFSLILESASTNQTSMYLCASSPTFIQRGGGNQPQHFGDGTRLSIL.

The chain employs TRBV14 and TRBJ1-2; the match to TRBD1 covers 8 bases. The CDR3 contains 15 residues. Germline loops: CDR1 SGHDN, CDR2 FVKESK. The ends lost 4 bases at V and 2 bases at J; junction bases unmatched: 6. CDR3 residues: CASSPPGTGNYGYTF. The CDR3 nucleotides are TGTGCCAGCAGCCCACCGGGGACAGGCAACTATGGCTACACCTTC. Using reference TRBV14 and TRBJ1-2 for the parts outside the CDR3, the full variable domain is EAGVTQFPSHSVIEKGQTVTLRCDPISGHDNLYWYRRVMGKEIKFLLHFVKESKQDESGMPNNRFLAERTGGTYSTLKVQPAELEDSGVYFCASSPPGTGNYGYTFGSGTRLTVV.

The CDR3 region is CATLQGASTDTQYF. CDR3 coding DNA: TGTGCCACATTACAGGGGGCTAGCACAGATACGCAGTATTTT. This chain connects TRBV10-3 to TRBJ2-3, with 9 bases identical to TRBD1. Germline V gives CDR1 ENHRY, CDR2 SYGVKD. The CDR3 has 14 amino acids. V shed 10 bases, J shed 0 bases, and the junction held 5 bases outside the gene matches.

CDR3 bases: TGCGCCAGCAGCCAAGTGATCCCAGGGGAGCAGTACTTC. Protein sequence: CASSQVIPGEQYF. The V gene is TRBV4-3, the J gene TRBJ2-7; possibly TRBD1 for D (5 bases). The CDR3 contains 13 residues. The germline V gene has CDR1 LGHNA and CDR2 YSLEER. V was shortened by 1 base and J by 7 bases, with 11 bases between the two germline ends.

The V gene is TRBV7-2, the J gene TRBJ2-7; TRBD1 is a possible D gene (5 bases). Germline CDR1 SGHTA, CDR2 FQGNSA. The CDR3 runs 14 residues. V was trimmed by 4 bases and J by 4 bases, leaving 14 bases between them. CDR3 residues: CASSSPQGLYEQYF. In nucleotides, the CDR3 is TGTGCCAGCAGCTCCCCCCAGGGCCTGTACGAGCAGTACTTC.

The V gene is TRBV6-1, the J gene TRBJ2-1; 9 bases match TRBD2. Germline V CDR1 and CDR2: MNHNS, SASEGT. This CDR3 spans 13 amino acids. Germline trimming cut 6 bases from V and 12 bases from J; bases unmatched to any gene: 9. CDR3 protein: CASSSGLAGTQFF. In DNA form, the CDR3 reads TGTGCCAGCAGCTCCGGGCTAGCGGGGACGCAGTTCTTC.

The table lists this clone with a count of one. The genes are TRBV6-6 and TRBJ2-7, with D possibly TRBD2 on 6 matching bases. Trimming left V 6 bases short and J 2 bases short, with 14 bases between. This CDR3 contains 14 residues. Germline CDR1 and CDR2: MNHNY and SVGAGI (reference sequence). CDR3 nucleotide sequence: TGTGCCAGCAGCCGGCGGGGTGTTGCCTACGAGCAGTACTTC. Its protein is CASSRRGVAYEQYF.

J is TRBJ1-2 and V is TRBV6-6; no definite D call. V was trimmed by 6 bases and J by 0 bases, leaving 17 bases between them. CDR3 length: 16 amino acids. CDR1 MNHNY and CDR2 SVGAGI come from the germline V gene (reference sequence). The CDR3 loop reads CASRPGSATTNYGYTF. The CDR3 coding sequence is TGTGCCAGCAGGCCCGGGTCCGCAACTACTAACTATGGCTACACCTTC.

The rearrangement links TRBV27 to TRBJ2-3; D gene ambiguous. Trimming cost V 7 bases and J 0 bases, with 8 bases left between them. The CDR3 runs to 13 residues. Germline CDR1 is MNHEY and CDR2 is SMNVEV (reference sequence). DNA for the CDR3: TGTGCCAGCAAGCGCGCCAGCACAGATACGCAGTATTTT. Encoded protein: CASKRASTDTQYF.

This clone was found once. The rearrangement joins TRBV5-1 to TRBJ1-2; 9 nucleotides line up with TRBD1. V shed 0 bases, J shed 6 bases, and the junction held 12 bases outside the gene matches. CDR3 size: 17 residues. Germline V gene sequence: CDR1 SGHRS, CDR2 YFSETQ. The CDR3 nucleotides are TGCGCCAGCAGCTTGGCCGGGACAGGGATCCAGGGGGATGGCTACACCTTC. Its protein product is CASSLAGTGIQGDGYTF.

The V gene is TRBV7-6, the J gene TRBJ2-3, with a weak D call TRBD2 (6 bases). V lost 3 bases, J lost 2 bases, and 15 bases lay in between. Germline V gene data show CDR1 as SGHVS and CDR2 as FNYEAQ. The CDR3 contains 16 residues. The CDR3 coding sequence is TGTGCCAGCAGCTTGGAGGGTCAACAGTACACAGATACGCAGTATTTT. Translated: CASSLEGQQYTDTQYF. Drawing the rest from reference TRBV7-6 and TRBJ2-3, the complete variable domain is GAGVSQSPRYKVTKRGQDVALRCDPISGHVSLYWYRQALGQGPEFLTYFNYEAQQDKSGLPNDRFSAERPEGSISTLTIQRTEQRDSAMYRCASSLEGQQYTDTQYFGPGTRLTVL.

DNA for the CDR3: TGTGCCAGCAGCGTAAATCGTTCACCCCTCCACTTT. Translated, it gives CASSVNRSPLHF. V gene TRBV7-9 combines with J gene TRBJ1-6; D gene uncertain. Per the germline V gene, CDR1 is SEHNR and CDR2 is FQNEAQ (reference sequence). Trimming removed 5 bases at V and 9 bases at J, with 8 bases between. The CDR3 extends over 12 amino acids.

The chain combines TRBV5-6 with TRBJ2-5; weak D call: TRBD1 (6 bases). Germline assignment: CDR1 SGHDT and CDR2 YYEEEE. CDR3 length: 18 residues. V gave up 1 base and J gave up 0 bases, with 19 bases separating them. CDR3 in amino acids: CASSLLFRSQGYQETQYF. Written as DNA, the CDR3 is TGTGCCAGCAGCTTGTTATTTAGGTCCCAGGGGTACCAAGAGACCCAGTACTTC.

The genes are TRBV5-4 and TRBJ1-1; possible D gene TRBD1, 6 bases. Germline V gene lookup returns CDR1 SGHNT and CDR2 YYREEE (reference sequence). There are 15 residues in the CDR3. Trimming stripped 3 bases from V and 0 bases from J, with 12 bases between. The CDR3 region has the DNA TGTGCCAGCAGCTATGACGACAGGTTGAACACTGAAGCTTTCTTT. Translation gives CASSYDDRLNTEAFF.

This clone was counted once. The V gene is TRBV5-1, the J gene TRBJ2-2; perhaps TRBD2 as D (5 bases). The length of the CDR3 is 17 residues. V was shortened by 4 bases and J by 0 bases, with 16 bases between the two germline ends. The germline V gene encodes CDR1 SGHRS and CDR2 YFSETQ. CDR3 protein: CASSIRGSATNTGELFF. CDR3 DNA: TGCGCCAGCAGCATCCGCGGGTCCGCGACGAACACCGGGGAGCTGTTTTTT.

This clone has a count of ten or more. CDR3 DNA: TGTGCCAGCAGCTTAGGAGGGACAGGGAAGGCTTTCTTT. Translated, it gives CASSLGGTGKAFF. The genes are TRBV14 and TRBJ1-1; 9 bases match TRBD1. Germline V gene lookup returns CDR1 SGHDN and CDR2 FVKESK. This CDR3 region has 13 residues. V shed 5 bases and J 11 bases; nucleotides not matched to a gene: 9. The whole variable domain, filled in from reference TRBV14 and TRBJ1-1, reads EAGVTQFPSHSVIEKGQTVTLRCDPISGHDNLYWYRRVMGKEIKFLLHFVKESKQDESGMPNNRFLAERTGGTYSTLKVQPAELEDSGVYFCASSLGGTGKAFFGQGTRLTVV.

V gene TRBV10-3 combines with J gene TRBJ1-4; TRBD1 aligns across 7 bases. Looked up from germline, CDR1 is ENHRY and CDR2 is SYGVKD. V trimming: 5 bases; J trimming: 5 bases; junction bases outside the gene matches: 11. There are 16 residues in the CDR3. In nucleotides, the CDR3 is TGTGCCATCAGTAATGGCCTGGGACAGAGAAATGAAAAACTGTTTTTT. Translating gives CAISNGLGQRNEKLFF.

The chain joins TRBV9 to TRBJ2-5, with 7 bases lining up with TRBD2. Trimming took 2 bases from V and 5 from J; bases not matched to a gene: 9. Per the germline V gene, CDR1 is SGDLS and CDR2 is YYNGEE. There are 15 residues in the CDR3. This CDR3 is CASSVQGRGGETQYF. CDR3 coding DNA: TGTGCCAGCAGCGTTCAAGGGAGGGGAGGCGAGACCCAGTACTTC.

The rearrangement links TRBV25-1 to TRBJ1-2, with D possibly matching TRBD1 (5 bases). V was shortened by 7 bases and J by 4 bases, with 16 bases between the two germline ends. CDR1 and CDR2 from the germline V gene are MGHDK and SYGVNS. There are 14 residues in the CDR3. Here the CDR3 reads CASTSEGAAYGYTF. The CDR3, as DNA: TGTGCCAGCACCTCGGAAGGGGCCGCCTATGGCTACACCTTC.

This clone was detected only a few times. The V and J genes are TRBV5-6 and TRBJ1-1, with 9 nucleotides matching TRBD1. CDR1 is SGHDT, CDR2 YYEEEE, per germline. The trim removed 2 bases at V and 0 bases at J, leaving 8 bases unmatched. The CDR3 runs 17 residues. In nucleotides, the CDR3 is TGTGCCAGCAGCTTAGTCGGGACAGGGTGGATGAACACTGAAGCTTTCTTT. It is translated as CASSLVGTGWMNTEAFF.

This clone has ten or more counts. This same CDR3 is encoded by further DNA sequences in the sample. V gene TRBV6-1 combines with J gene TRBJ1-2; D may be TRBD1 (6 bases). Germline V gene data show CDR1 as MNHNS and CDR2 as SASEGT. This CDR3 region has 13 residues. The V gene lost 6 bases and the J gene lost 4 bases, with 12 bases spanning the gap. The CDR3 sequence is CASSETGLYGYTF. The CDR3 region has the DNA TGTGCCAGCAGCGAAACAGGGCTCTATGGCTACACCTTC.

This sequence joins TRBV7-2 and TRBJ2-3; 14 bases match TRBD2. Germline V CDR1 and CDR2: SGHTA, FQGNSA. The CDR3 is 17 residues long. V shed 1 base, J shed 4 bases, and the junction held 4 bases outside the gene matches. The CDR3 DNA reads as TGTGCCAGCAGCTTAGGACGACTAGCGGGAGGGCCAGATACGCAGTATTTT. Translating it yields CASSLGRLAGGPDTQYF.

V is TRBV7-9 and J is TRBJ2-2; 10 positions match TRBD1. Germline values: CDR1 SEHNR, CDR2 FQNEAQ (reference sequence). V lost 4 bases, J lost 3 bases, and 2 bases stayed unmatched. The CDR3 contains 15 residues. The CDR3 spells CASSSGTGDTGELFF. The CDR3 DNA reads as TGTGCCAGCAGCTCCGGGACAGGGGACACCGGGGAGCTGTTTTTT.

This chain links TRBV2 with TRBJ2-5, with 11 bases matching TRBD1. CDR1 is SNHLY and CDR2 is FYNNEI in the germline V gene. CDR3 length: 13 residues. V was pared by 6 bases and J by 6 bases, with 3 bases of the junction left unmatched. The CDR3 DNA follows: TGTGCCAGCAGCGTGGACAGGGGGCAGACCCAGTACTTC. Translating it yields CASSVDRGQTQYF.

This chain joins TRBV12-5 and TRBJ1-1; D is unresolved. CDR1 and CDR2 (germline): LGHNT, FRNRAP. CDR3 length equals 15 residues. With 7 bases removed from V and 1 base from J, the gap between germline ends came to 16 bases. The CDR3 DNA follows: TGTGCTAGTGTCGTCGGTACGCGACAGAACACTGAAGCTTTCTTT. This encodes CASVVGTRQNTEAFF.

In this sample, this clone turned up a few times. This sequence joins TRBV6-1 and TRBJ1-5, with 7 positions matching TRBD1. Unmatched junction bases numbered 2, after V lost 3 bases and J lost 6 bases. Germline CDR1 MNHNS, CDR2 SASEGT. CDR3 length: 13 amino acids. CDR3 residues: CASSDQGGQPQHF. DNA for the CDR3: TGTGCCAGCAGTGATCAGGGGGGTCAGCCCCAGCATTTT.